The 2 T cell receptor beta chains listed next were all sequenced from one sample in a study of Ad26.COV2.S vaccination and SARS-CoV-2 variants. The treatment was: 15 to 20 received Ad26.COV2.S at low or high dose, single or two shots; 5 received placebo; per-sample allocation not given. Collection of the samples took place on day 63 after the first injection of vaccine or placebo. Method: immunoSEQ multiplex PCR; TCRdb's copy keeps in-frame clones and lacks some. The sample consists of hundreds of thousands of clones, roughly 90% of them appearing once. This specimen consisted of peripheral blood, obtained in a trial of Ad26.COV2.S vaccine versus placebo. These TCRs come from a person aged 18-65 years who received the Ad26.COV2.S COVID-19 vaccine or a placebo.

This chain links TRBV5-1 with TRBJ2-5, with 12 bases aligning to TRBD2. J gave up 7 bases and V 7 bases, and 14 bases lay outside the gene matches. Germline V lookup: CDR1 SGHRS, CDR2 YFSETQ. The CDR3 sequence is 16 residues long. CDR3 coding DNA: TGCGCCAGCGAACCACCCCTAGCGGGGGGGAGCGTGACCCAGTACTTC. It is translated as CASEPPLAGGSVTQYF.

This rearrangement joins TRBV9 to TRBJ2-5, with a tentative D call TRBD2 (5 bases). CDR1 SGDLS and CDR2 YYNGEE come from the germline V gene. The CDR3 runs to 13 residues. Trimming took off 2 bases at V and 6 bases at J, with 11 bases between the two ends. This chain's CDR3 is CASSVEGRKTQYF. The CDR3 DNA is TGTGCCAGCAGCGTTGAGGGAAGAAAGACCCAGTACTTC.